This TCR beta chain originates from a study of T cell responses to AZD1222 COVID-19 vaccine. Study observations and caveats: It was only a handful of AZD1222 recipients who were seropositive at baseline. Targeting of unmutated variant regions was reportedly seen in nearly half of spike-specific TCRs. CD4 TCRs covered the whole spike, strongest at regions 160-218 and 743-854. Donors were chiefly white British, with a greater number of females, and clonal diversity was perhaps underestimated.

A word on this clone: What it binds is not known.

Germline V gene sequence: CDR1 SNHLY, CDR2 FYNNEI. The V end lost 6 bases, the J end lost 2 bases, and 13 bases lay between the germline ends. This CDR3 spans 14 amino acids. Sequenced by immunoSEQ multiplex PCR; TCRdb stores in-frame clones only, minus some. The sample yields around 90,000 clones, roughly 85% seen once. The rearrangement joins TRBV2 to TRBJ2-5; D gene uncertain. The clonotype was recovered from an adult in good health. The specimen was peripheral blood, collected on day 0 of AZD1222 vaccination. As DNA, the CDR3 is TGTGCCAGCAGAGCATCAACATATCAAGAGACCCAGTACTTC. This encodes CASRASTYQETQYF.